Listed here is a single T cell receptor (beta chain). Its antigen is unidentified. The PCR used 60 Vbeta and 13 Jbeta primers. Here immunoSEQ multiplex PCR was the method, and the copy in TCRdb shows in-frame clones only, minus some. The sample shows under 200,000 clones, roughly 80% of them seen only once. The CDR3 has 15 residues. The V end lost 0 bases, the J end lost 2 bases, and 10 bases lay between the germline ends. The germline V gene has CDR1 SGDLS and CDR2 YYNGEE. These data belong to a study of cytomegalovirus exposure and HLA in healthy donors. Study-level points and caveats: No immune exposure information besides CMV serostatus was available. Common viral pathogens (according to a later analysis) appeared linked to several of the most significant clusters. In a later analysis, TCR beta V- and J-gene trimming was associated with a missense DCLRE1C variant. Judged likely to be a sequencing artifact was a cluster of highly shared sequence variants.

V usage is TRBV9 and J usage is TRBJ2-3; no clear D. The TCR originated in a man in his forties or fifties in good health and CMV-seropositive. Sequenced material: PBMCs. CDR3 bases: TGTGCCAGCAGCGTAGGAGTCGCTGACACAGATACGCAGTATTTT. It specifies CASSVGVADTDTQYF.